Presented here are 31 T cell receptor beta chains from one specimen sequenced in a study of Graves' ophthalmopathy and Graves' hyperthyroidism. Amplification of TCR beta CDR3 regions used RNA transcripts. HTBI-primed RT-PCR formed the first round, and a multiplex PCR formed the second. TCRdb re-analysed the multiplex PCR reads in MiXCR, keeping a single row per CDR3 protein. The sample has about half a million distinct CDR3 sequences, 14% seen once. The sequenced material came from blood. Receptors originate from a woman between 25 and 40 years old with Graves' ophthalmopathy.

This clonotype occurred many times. CDR3 sequence: CASSLVRHYGYTF. The CDR3 DNA follows: TGTGCCAGCAGCTTAGTCAGGCACTATGGCTACACCTTC. The J gene is TRBJ1-2, the V gene TRBV7-2; D is unclear. The CDR3 runs to 13 residues. The V gene lost 1 base and the J gene lost 3 bases, with 6 bases spanning the gap. Per the germline V gene, CDR1 is SGHTA and CDR2 is FQGNSA.

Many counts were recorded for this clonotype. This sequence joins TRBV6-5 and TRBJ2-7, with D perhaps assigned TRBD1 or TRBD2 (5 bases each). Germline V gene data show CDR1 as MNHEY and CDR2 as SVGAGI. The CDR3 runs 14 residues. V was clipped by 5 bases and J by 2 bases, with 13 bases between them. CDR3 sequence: CASSPGASTYEQYF. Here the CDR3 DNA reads TGTGCCAGCAGTCCCGGGGCCTCGACCTACGAGCAGTACTTC.

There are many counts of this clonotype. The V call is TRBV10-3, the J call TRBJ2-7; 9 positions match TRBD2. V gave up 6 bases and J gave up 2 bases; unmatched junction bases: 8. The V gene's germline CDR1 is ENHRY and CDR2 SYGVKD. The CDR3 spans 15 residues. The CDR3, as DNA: TGTGCCATCAGCGATCCCACTAGCGGGCCCTACGAGCAGTACTTC. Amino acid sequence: CAISDPTSGPYEQYF.

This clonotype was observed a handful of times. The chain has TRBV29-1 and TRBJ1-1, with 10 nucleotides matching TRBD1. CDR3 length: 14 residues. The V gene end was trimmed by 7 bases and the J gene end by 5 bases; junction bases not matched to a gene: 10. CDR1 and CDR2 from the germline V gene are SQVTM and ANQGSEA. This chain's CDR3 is CSAATGGEGTEAFF. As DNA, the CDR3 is TGCAGCGCCGCGACAGGGGGCGAGGGGACTGAAGCTTTCTTT.

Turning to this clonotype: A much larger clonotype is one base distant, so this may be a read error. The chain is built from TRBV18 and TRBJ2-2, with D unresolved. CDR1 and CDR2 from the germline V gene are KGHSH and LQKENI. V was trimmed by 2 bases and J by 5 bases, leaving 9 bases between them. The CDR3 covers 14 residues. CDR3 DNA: TGTGCCAGCTCACCATTGGTCAGTACCGGGGAGCTGTTTTTT. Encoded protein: CASSPLVSTGELFF.

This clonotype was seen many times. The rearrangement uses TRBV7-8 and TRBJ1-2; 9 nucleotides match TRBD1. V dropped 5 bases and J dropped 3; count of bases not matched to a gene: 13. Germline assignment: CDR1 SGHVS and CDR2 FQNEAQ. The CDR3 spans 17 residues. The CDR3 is CASSRDRVIGFDYGYTF. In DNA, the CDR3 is TGTGCCAGCAGCCGGGACAGGGTGATCGGGTTTGACTATGGCTACACCTTC.

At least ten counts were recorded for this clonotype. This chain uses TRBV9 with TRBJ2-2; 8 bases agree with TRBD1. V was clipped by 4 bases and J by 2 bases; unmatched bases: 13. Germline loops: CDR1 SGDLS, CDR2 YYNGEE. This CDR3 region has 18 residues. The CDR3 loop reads CASSLTIPAGGNTGELFF. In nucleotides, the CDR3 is TGTGCCAGCAGCCTCACAATTCCGGCAGGGGGCAACACCGGGGAGCTGTTTTTT.

CDR3 nucleotides: TGCGCCAGCAGCCACACCAACAGGGTTGTTAATCAGCCCCAGCATTTT. Translated, it gives CASSHTNRVVNQPQHF. V usage is TRBV4-1 and J usage is TRBJ1-5; perhaps TRBD1 as D (6 bases). Germline assignment: CDR1 MGHRA and CDR2 YSYEKL. The CDR3 runs 16 residues. The V end lost 3 bases, the J end lost 4 bases, and 16 bases lay between the germline ends.

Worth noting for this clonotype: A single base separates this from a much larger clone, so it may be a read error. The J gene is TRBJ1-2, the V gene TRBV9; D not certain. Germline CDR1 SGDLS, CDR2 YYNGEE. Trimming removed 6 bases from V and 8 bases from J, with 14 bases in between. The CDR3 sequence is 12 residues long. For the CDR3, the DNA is TGTGCCAGCATCCCCCATGCGGGAGGCTACACCTTC. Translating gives CASIPHAGGYTF.

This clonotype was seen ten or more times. The CDR3 is CASRRTSGSYEQYF. CDR3 DNA: TGTGCCAGCAGGAGGACTAGCGGTTCCTACGAGCAGTACTTC. This rearrangement joins TRBV12-3 or TRBV12-4 to TRBJ2-7; 10 bases agree with TRBD2. CDR3 length equals 14 residues. With V trimmed by 6 bases and J by 1 base, 3 bases remained unmatched.

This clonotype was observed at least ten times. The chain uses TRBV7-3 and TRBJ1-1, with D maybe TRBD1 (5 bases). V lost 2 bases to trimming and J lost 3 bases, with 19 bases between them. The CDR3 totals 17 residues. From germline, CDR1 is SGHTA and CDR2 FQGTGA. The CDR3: CASSLWGGYLRDTEAFF. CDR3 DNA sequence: TGTGCCAGCAGCTTATGGGGGGGATACCTTCGGGACACTGAAGCTTTCTTT.

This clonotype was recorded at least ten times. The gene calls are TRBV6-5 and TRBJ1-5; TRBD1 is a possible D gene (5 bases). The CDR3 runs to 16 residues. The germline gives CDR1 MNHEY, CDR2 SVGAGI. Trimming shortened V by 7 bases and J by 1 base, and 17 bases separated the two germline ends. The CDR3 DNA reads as TGTGCCAGCATCATTTCTAGGTGGGACAGCAATCAGCCCCAGCATTTT. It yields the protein CASIISRWDSNQPQHF.

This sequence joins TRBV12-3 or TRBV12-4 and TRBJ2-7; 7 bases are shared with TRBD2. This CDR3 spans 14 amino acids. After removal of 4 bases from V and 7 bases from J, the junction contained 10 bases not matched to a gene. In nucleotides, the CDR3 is TGTGCCAGCAGTTCCCCGGGGAGGGAATGGGAGCAGTACTTC. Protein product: CASSSPGREWEQYF.

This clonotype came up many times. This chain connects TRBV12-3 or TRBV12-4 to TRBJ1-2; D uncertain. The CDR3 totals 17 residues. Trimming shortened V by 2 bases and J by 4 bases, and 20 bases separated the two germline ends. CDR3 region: CASSLTPVWGEGYGYTF. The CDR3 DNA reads TGTGCCAGCAGTTTAACCCCCGTGTGGGGTGAGGGCTATGGCTACACCTTC.

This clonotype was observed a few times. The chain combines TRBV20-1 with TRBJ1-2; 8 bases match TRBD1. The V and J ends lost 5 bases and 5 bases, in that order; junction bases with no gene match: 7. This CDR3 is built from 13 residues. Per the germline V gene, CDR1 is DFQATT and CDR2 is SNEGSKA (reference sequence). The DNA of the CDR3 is TGCAGTGCTGTCCGGGACAGGAAATATGGCTACACCTTC. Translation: CSAVRDRKYGYTF.

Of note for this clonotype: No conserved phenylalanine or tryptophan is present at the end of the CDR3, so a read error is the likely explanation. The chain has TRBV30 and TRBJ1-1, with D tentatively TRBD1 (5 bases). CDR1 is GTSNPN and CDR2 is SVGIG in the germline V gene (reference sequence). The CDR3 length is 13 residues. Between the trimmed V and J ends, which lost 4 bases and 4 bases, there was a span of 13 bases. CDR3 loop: CAWNRRVLTEAFY. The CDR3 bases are TGTGCCTGGAACCGCAGGGTCCTCACTGAAGCTTTCTAT.

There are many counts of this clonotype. The CDR3 DNA follows: TGTGCCAGCAGCCAAGATCGTTGGAGGGACACCTACGAGCAGTACTTC. Protein product: CASSQDRWRDTYEQYF. The rearrangement links TRBV14 to TRBJ2-7; perhaps D is TRBD1 or TRBD2 (6 bases each). V shed 0 bases and J shed 2 bases, with 14 bases lying between them. There are 16 residues in the CDR3. The germline gives CDR1 SGHDN, CDR2 FVKESK.

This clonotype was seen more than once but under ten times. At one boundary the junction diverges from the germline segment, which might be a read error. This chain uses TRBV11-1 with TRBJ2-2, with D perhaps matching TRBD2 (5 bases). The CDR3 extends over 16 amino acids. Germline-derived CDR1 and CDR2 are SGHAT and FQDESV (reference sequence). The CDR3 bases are TGCGCCAGCAGCCTTATACTAGGACGCACCCCCGGGGAGCTGTTTTTT. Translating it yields CASSLILGRTPGELFF.

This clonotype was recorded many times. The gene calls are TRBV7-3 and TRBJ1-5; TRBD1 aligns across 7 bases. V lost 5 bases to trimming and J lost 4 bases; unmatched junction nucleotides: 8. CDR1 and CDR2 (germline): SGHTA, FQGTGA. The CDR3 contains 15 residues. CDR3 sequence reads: CASSPPQGLNQPQHF. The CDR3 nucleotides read TGTGCCAGCAGCCCGCCACAGGGGCTAAATCAGCCCCAGCATTTT.

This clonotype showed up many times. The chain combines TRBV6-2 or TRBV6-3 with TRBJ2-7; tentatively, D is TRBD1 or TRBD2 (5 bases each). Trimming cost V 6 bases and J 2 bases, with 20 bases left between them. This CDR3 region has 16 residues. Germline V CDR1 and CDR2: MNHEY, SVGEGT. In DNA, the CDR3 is TGTGCCAGCAGACCCCGCACAGTCGGGGCCACCTACGAGCAGTACTTC. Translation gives CASRPRTVGATYEQYF.

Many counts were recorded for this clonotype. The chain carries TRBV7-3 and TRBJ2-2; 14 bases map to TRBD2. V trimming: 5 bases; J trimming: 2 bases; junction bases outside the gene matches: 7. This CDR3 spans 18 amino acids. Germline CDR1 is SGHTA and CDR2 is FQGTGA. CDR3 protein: CASSPGTSGRSNTGELFF. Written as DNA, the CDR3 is TGTGCCAGCAGCCCCGGGACTAGCGGGAGAAGTAACACCGGGGAGCTGTTTTTT.

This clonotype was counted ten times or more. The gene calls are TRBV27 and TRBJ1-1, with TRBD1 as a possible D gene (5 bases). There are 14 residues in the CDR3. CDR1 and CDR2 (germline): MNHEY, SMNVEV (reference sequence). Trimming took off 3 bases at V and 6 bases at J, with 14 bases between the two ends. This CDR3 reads CASSFRGGVSEAFF. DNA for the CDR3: TGTGCCAGCAGTTTTCGTGGGGGGGTCTCTGAAGCTTTCTTT.

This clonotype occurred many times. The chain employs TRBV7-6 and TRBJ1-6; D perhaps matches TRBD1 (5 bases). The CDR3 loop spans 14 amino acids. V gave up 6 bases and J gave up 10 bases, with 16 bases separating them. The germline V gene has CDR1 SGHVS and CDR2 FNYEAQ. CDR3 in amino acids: CASSLTEKESPLHF. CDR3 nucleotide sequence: TGTGCCAGCAGTTTGACAGAGAAGGAATCACCCCTCCACTTT.

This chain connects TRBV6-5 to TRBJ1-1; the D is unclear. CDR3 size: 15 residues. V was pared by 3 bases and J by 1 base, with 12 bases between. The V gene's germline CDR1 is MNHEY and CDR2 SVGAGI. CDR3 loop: CASSYLPMGNTEAFF. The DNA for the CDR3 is TGTGCCAGCAGTTATCTACCTATGGGGAACACTGAAGCTTTCTTT.

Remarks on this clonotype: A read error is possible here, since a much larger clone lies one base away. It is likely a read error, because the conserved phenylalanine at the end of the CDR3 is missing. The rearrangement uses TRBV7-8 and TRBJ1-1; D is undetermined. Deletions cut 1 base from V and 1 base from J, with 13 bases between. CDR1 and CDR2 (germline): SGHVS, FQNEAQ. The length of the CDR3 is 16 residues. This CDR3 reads CASSLGPMTTNTEAFV. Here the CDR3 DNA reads TGTGCCAGCAGCTTAGGCCCCATGACAACGAACACTGAAGCTTTCGTT.

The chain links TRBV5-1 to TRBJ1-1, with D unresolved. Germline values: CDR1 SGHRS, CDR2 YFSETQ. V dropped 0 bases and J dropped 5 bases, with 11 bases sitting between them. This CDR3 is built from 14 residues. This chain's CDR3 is CASSLAALETEAFF. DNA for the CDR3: TGCGCCAGCAGCTTGGCAGCACTGGAGACTGAAGCTTTCTTT.

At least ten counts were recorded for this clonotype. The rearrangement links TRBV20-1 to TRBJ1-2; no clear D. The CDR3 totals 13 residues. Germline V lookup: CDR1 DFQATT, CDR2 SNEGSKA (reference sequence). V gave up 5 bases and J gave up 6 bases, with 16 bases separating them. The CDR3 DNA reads TGCAGTGCTCCTAGTGGCGGCCTTGATGGCTACACCTTC. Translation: CSAPSGGLDGYTF.

CDR3 bases: TGCGCCAGCAAGGCGGCAGGGACGGAGACCCAGTACTTC. Its translation is CASKAAGTETQYF. This sequence joins TRBV5-1 and TRBJ2-5; D may be TRBD1 or TRBD2 (5 bases each). Trimming cost V 6 bases and J 5 bases, with 14 bases left between them. The germline CDR1 and CDR2 sequences are SGHRS and YFSETQ. This CDR3 has 13 residues.

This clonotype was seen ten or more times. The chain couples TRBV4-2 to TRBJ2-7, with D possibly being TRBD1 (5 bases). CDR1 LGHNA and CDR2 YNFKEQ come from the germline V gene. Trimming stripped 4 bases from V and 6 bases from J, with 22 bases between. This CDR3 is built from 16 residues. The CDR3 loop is CASSPKVGLPPSEQYF. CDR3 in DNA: TGTGCCAGCAGCCCAAAAGTGGGGCTGCCGCCGAGCGAGCAGTACTTC.

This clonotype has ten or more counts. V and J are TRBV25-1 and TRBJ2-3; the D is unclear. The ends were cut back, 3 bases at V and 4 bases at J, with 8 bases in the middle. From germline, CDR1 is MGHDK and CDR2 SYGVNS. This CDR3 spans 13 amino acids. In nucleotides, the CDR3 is TGTGCCAGCAGTGACCCCCCCTCAGATACGCAGTATTTT. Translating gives CASSDPPSDTQYF.

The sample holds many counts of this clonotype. For the CDR3, the DNA is TGTGCCAGCAGTTACGAACAGGGGCAAGAGACCCAGTACTTC. This gives the protein CASSYEQGQETQYF. The V and J genes are TRBV6-5 and TRBJ2-5; 7 bases agree with TRBD1. Germline CDR1 is MNHEY and CDR2 is SVGAGI. After removal of 2 bases from V and 2 bases from J, the junction contained 2 bases not matched to a gene. The CDR3 is 14 amino acids.